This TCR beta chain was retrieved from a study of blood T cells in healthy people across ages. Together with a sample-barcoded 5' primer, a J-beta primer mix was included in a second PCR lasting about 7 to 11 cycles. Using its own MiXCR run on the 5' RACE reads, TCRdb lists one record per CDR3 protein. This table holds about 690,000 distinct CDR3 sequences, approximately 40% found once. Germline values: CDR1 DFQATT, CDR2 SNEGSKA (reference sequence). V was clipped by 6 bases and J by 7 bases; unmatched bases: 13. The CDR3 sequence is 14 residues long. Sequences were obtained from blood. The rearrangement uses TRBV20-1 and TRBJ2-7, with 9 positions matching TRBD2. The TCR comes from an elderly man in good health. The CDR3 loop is CSALISGSHNEQYF. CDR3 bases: TGCAGTGCGTTAATTAGCGGGAGTCACAATGAGCAGTACTTC.